The clone carrying this T cell receptor (beta chain) showed up many times. Each diagnosis drew on symptoms, thyroxine, TRAb, thyroid ultrasound and orbital computed tomography findings. Amplification yielded TCR beta CDR3 regions, with RNA transcripts as the source. The primer set for the first-round RT-PCR of the TCR CDR3 was HTBI. One entry per CDR3 protein results from TCRdb running MiXCR on the multiplex PCR reads. The top ten clones hold roughly 3.3% of a sample with a few hundred thousand distinct CDR3 sequences, more than 15% of them seen once. These data originate in a study of T cells in Graves' hyperthyroidism and ophthalmopathy. Germline assignment: CDR1 SGHTA and CDR2 FQGNSA. The CDR3 has 15 amino acids. V was cut by 3 bases and J by 4 bases, with 16 bases left in between.

The chain links TRBV7-2 to TRBJ2-7; no clear D gene. The TCR was taken from a woman between 35 and 50 years old with Graves' ophthalmopathy. Specimen: blood. The CDR3: CASSFQDQRIYEQYF. CDR3 DNA: TGTGCCAGCAGCTTTCAGGACCAAAGAATTTACGAGCAGTACTTC. The whole variable domain, filled in from reference TRBV7-2 and TRBJ2-7, reads GAGVSQSPSNKVTEKGKDVELRCDPISGHTALYWYRQSLGQGLEFLIYFQGNSAPDKSGLPSDRFSAERTGGSVSTLTIQRTQQEDSAVYLCASSFQDQRIYEQYFGPGTRLTVT.